The next 25 T cell receptor beta chains were all read from a single sample in a study of CD8 T cells in Susac syndrome. Random hexamers served to reverse transcribe about 0.5 to 1 ug RNA. TCRdb recomputed calls from the immunoSEQ multiplex PCR reads with MiXCR, one row per CDR3 protein. The table has under 300,000 distinct CDR3 sequences, 90% to 97% seen once. Specimen: CD4+ T cells from PBMCs. The receptors stem from a human donor with Susac syndrome.

The gene calls are TRBV25-1 and TRBJ2-3; D possibly corresponds to TRBD1 (6 bases). This CDR3 contains 16 residues. CDR1 is MGHDK and CDR2 is SYGVNS in the germline V gene. Between the trimmed V and J ends, which lost 2 bases and 2 bases, there was a span of 14 bases. This CDR3 reads CASSEMVGGTTDTQYF. CDR3 nucleotide sequence: TGTGCCAGCAGTGAAATGGTTGGGGGCACCACAGATACGCAGTATTTT.

The V call is TRBV12-3 or TRBV12-4, the J call TRBJ1-1, with 9 bases matching TRBD1. This CDR3 spans 16 amino acids. V was clipped by 7 bases and J by 1 base; unmatched bases: 10. Here the CDR3 reads CASNPDRGNWNTEAFF. CDR3 in DNA: TGTGCCAGCAACCCGGACAGGGGAAATTGGAACACTGAAGCTTTCTTT.

The J gene is TRBJ2-1, the V gene TRBV14; D unclear. V was trimmed by 1 base and J by 4 bases, leaving 20 bases between them. CDR3 length: 18 amino acids. Germline V gene data show CDR1 as SGHDN and CDR2 as FVKESK. CDR3 in amino acids: CASSQGSWKGNGYNEQFF. The CDR3 DNA reads as TGTGCCAGCAGCCAAGGTAGTTGGAAGGGAAACGGGTACAATGAGCAGTTCTTC.

The sample holds one count of this clonotype. This chain connects TRBV30 to TRBJ2-3; TRBD2 matches 8 bases. Germline CDR1 is GTSNPN and CDR2 is SVGIG (reference sequence). This CDR3 contains 15 residues. Trimming at V came to 0 bases and at J to 6 bases, leaving 8 bases not matched to a gene. The CDR3 here is CAWSVGSGKVDTQYF. DNA of the CDR3: TGTGCCTGGAGTGTTGGTAGCGGGAAGGTCGATACGCAGTATTTT. Combining the CDR3 with reference TRBV30 and TRBJ2-3 gives the whole variable domain SQTIHQWPATLVQPVGSPLSLECTVEGTSNPNLYWYRQAAGRGLQLLFYSVGIGQISSEVPQNLSASRPQDRQFILSSKKLLLSDSGFYLCAWSVGSGKVDTQYFGPGTRLTVL.

The CDR3 is CASSTSPNTGELFF. Here the CDR3 DNA reads TGTGCCAGCAGCACTAGCCCGAACACCGGGGAGCTGTTTTTT. The V call is TRBV9, the J call TRBJ2-2; D is perhaps TRBD2 (6 bases). CDR3 size: 14 residues. Germline V gene lookup returns CDR1 SGDLS and CDR2 YYNGEE. V lost 4 bases, J lost 0 bases, and 7 bases lay in between.

This sequence joins TRBV11-2 and TRBJ1-2; no firm D call. CDR1 is SGHAT, CDR2 FQNNGV, per germline. The germline V and J ends were trimmed by 3 bases and 5 bases, with 16 bases remaining between them. The CDR3 totals 15 residues. As DNA, the CDR3 is TGTGCCAGCAGCTTCAACCGTGGCGCCCGGTATGGCTACACCTTC. It yields the protein CASSFNRGARYGYTF.

The chain uses TRBV7-9 and TRBJ1-2; 12 bases agree with TRBD1. The CDR3 consists of 16 residues. The germline gives CDR1 SEHNR, CDR2 FQNEAQ (reference sequence). V lost 0 bases to trimming and J lost 4 bases; unmatched junction nucleotides: 3. CDR3 coding DNA: TGTGCCAGCAGCTTAGCGCTGGGACAGGGGGCCTATGGCTACACCTTC. As protein: CASSLALGQGAYGYTF.

The J gene is TRBJ2-1, the V gene TRBV28; 7 bases align to TRBD2. CDR3 length equals 15 residues. V lost 7 bases to trimming and J lost 3 bases; unmatched junction nucleotides: 9. Germline CDR1 MDHEN, CDR2 SYDVKM. CDR3 sequence: CASTLSGMGYNEQFF. The CDR3 region has the DNA TGTGCCAGCACCCTCAGCGGGATGGGCTACAATGAGCAGTTCTTC.

V usage is TRBV25-1 and J usage is TRBJ2-5; TRBD2 matches at 8 bases. Per the germline V gene, CDR1 is MGHDK and CDR2 is SYGVNS. The CDR3 runs 14 residues. After removal of 3 bases from V and 4 bases from J, the junction contained 4 bases not matched to a gene. The CDR3 is CASSDSSGSETQYF. The CDR3 DNA is TGTGCCAGCAGTGATTCTAGCGGGTCAGAGACCCAGTACTTC.

This clonotype was observed once. V gene TRBV3-1 combines with J gene TRBJ2-1, with D hard to call. Germline V CDR1 and CDR2: LGHDT, YNNKEL (reference sequence). The CDR3 contains 9 residues. V lost 9 bases to trimming and J lost 15 bases, with 12 bases between them. The CDR3 DNA follows: TGTGCCAGGTTAGGGTGGCGGTTCTTC. Its translation: CARLGWRFF.

The V gene is TRBV24-1, the J gene TRBJ2-5; no definite D call. V was cut by 11 bases and J by 5 bases, with 11 bases left in between. Germline CDR1 reads KGHDR; CDR2 reads SFDVKD. The CDR3 totals 11 residues. The CDR3 coding sequence is TGTGCCATCCTTCCGGAGGAGACCCAGTACTTC. It specifies CAILPEETQYF.

This clonotype was observed a single time. V usage is TRBV19 and J usage is TRBJ2-3, with D unresolved. Germline CDR1 reads LNHDA; CDR2 reads SQIVND (reference sequence). The CDR3 has 16 residues. Trimming left V 5 bases short and J 2 bases short, with 17 bases between. The CDR3 DNA sequence: TGTGCCAGTAGTGGAACCGGTACGACAAACACAGATACGCAGTATTTT. This gives the protein CASSGTGTTNTDTQYF.

This chain links TRBV5-1 with TRBJ1-2; no definite D call. The CDR3 contains 15 residues. The V and J ends lost 0 bases and 8 bases respectively, with 17 bases between them. In germline, CDR1 is SGHRS, CDR2 YFSETQ. The CDR3 protein is CASSLDTMAARGYTF. The CDR3 DNA is TGCGCCAGCAGCTTGGACACCATGGCGGCCCGAGGCTACACCTTC.

The chain links TRBV3-1 to TRBJ2-3; the match to TRBD2 covers 8 bases. CDR1 and CDR2 from the germline V gene are LGHDT and YNNKEL (reference sequence). The CDR3 is 16 residues long. The trim removed 4 bases at V and 1 base at J, leaving 7 bases unmatched. CDR3 amino acids: CASSLRTSPRTDTQYF. The CDR3 region has the DNA TGTGCCAGCAGCCTCCGGACTAGCCCTCGCACAGATACGCAGTATTTT.

The V call is TRBV29-1, the J call TRBJ2-7, with D maybe TRBD2 (6 bases). The V and J ends lost 7 bases and 1 base respectively, with 14 bases between them. This CDR3 is built from 13 residues. Germline V gene data show CDR1 as SQVTM and CDR2 as ANQGSEA. Written as DNA, the CDR3 is TGCAGCGCCTCGACTAGACTGTCCTACGAGCAGTACTTC. Encoded protein: CSASTRLSYEQYF.

V is TRBV9 and J is TRBJ2-7, with a possible D match to TRBD2 (6 bases). Germline lookup yields CDR1 SGDLS and CDR2 YYNGEE. The CDR3 is made up of 15 amino acids. Trimming pared 2 bases from V and 3 bases from J, leaving 15 bases between. CDR3 protein: CASSVGGKGDYEQYF. The CDR3 DNA is TGTGCCAGCAGCGTGGGAGGAAAAGGGGACTACGAGCAGTACTTC.

The chain combines TRBV20-1 with TRBJ2-1; 16 bases are shared with TRBD2. Trimming took 1 base from V and 10 from J; bases not matched to a gene: 7. This CDR3 has 16 residues. Germline V gene data show CDR1 as DFQATT and CDR2 as SNEGSKA (reference sequence). CDR3 nucleotides: TGCAGTGCTAGAGCCCCGGGACTAGCGGGAGGGGGCGAGCAGTTCTTC. Its protein is CSARAPGLAGGGEQFF.

The chain carries TRBV30 and TRBJ2-1; 11 bases are a match to TRBD2. The V gene end was trimmed by 2 bases and the J gene end by 9 bases; junction bases not matched to a gene: 12. This CDR3 has 16 residues. Germline CDR1 reads GTSNPN; CDR2 reads SVGIG (reference sequence). CDR3 in amino acids: CAWSSGLAGRVPEQFF. DNA of the CDR3: TGTGCCTGGAGTTCCGGACTAGCGGGTCGGGTCCCTGAGCAGTTCTTC.

The J gene is TRBJ1-1, the V gene TRBV20-1; D remains ambiguous. Deletions cut 3 bases from V and 11 bases from J, with 16 bases between. The CDR3 consists of 12 residues. From germline, CDR1 is DFQATT and CDR2 SNEGSKA (reference sequence). The CDR3 nucleotides are TGCAGTGCTAGCCGCGGGCAAAGCGATGCTTTCTTT. Translating gives CSASRGQSDAFF.

This CDR3 reads CSAGSLSLNTEAFF. DNA for the CDR3: TGCAGCGCCGGAAGTCTTTCGTTAAACACTGAAGCTTTCTTT. This sequence joins TRBV29-1 and TRBJ1-1; D is uncertain. The ends were cut back, 7 bases at V and 2 bases at J, with 17 bases in the middle. This CDR3 region has 14 residues. Germline V gives CDR1 SQVTM, CDR2 ANQGSEA.

The V and J genes are TRBV20-1 and TRBJ1-5, with D unresolved. CDR3 size: 13 residues. Trimming stripped 3 bases from V and 7 bases from J, with 13 bases between. From germline, CDR1 is DFQATT and CDR2 SNEGSKA (reference sequence). CDR3 nucleotide sequence: TGCAGTGCTAGTACGATGGGAATGCAGCCCCAGCATTTT. Translating gives CSASTMGMQPQHF.

V usage is TRBV2 and J usage is TRBJ1-1; no definite D call. This CDR3 contains 16 residues. Looked up from germline, CDR1 is SNHLY and CDR2 is FYNNEI. The V end lost 7 bases, the J end lost 4 bases, and 22 bases lay between the germline ends. In DNA form, the CDR3 reads TGTGCCAGCACCCCCAGTGAACGGAGAGTTGCCACTGAAGCTTTCTTT. Protein: CASTPSERRVATEAFF.

Note on this clonotype: At one of its ends the junction is not consistent with the germline gene, which may arise from a read error. The chain has TRBV7-9 and TRBJ2-5; TRBD2 agrees at 9 bases. Germline CDR1 SEHNR, CDR2 FQNEAQ (reference sequence). The CDR3 length is 15 residues. The chain's CDR3 is CASSLAGYAVETQYF. The CDR3 DNA follows: TGTGCCAGCAGCCTAGCGGGATACGCGGTTGAGACCCAGTACTTC.

The chain recombines TRBV7-8 with TRBJ1-1, with D perhaps matching TRBD1 (6 bases). The germline CDR1 and CDR2 sequences are SGHVS and FQNEAQ. V was clipped by 7 bases and J by 8 bases, with 14 bases between them. CDR3 size: 12 residues. CDR3 nucleotide sequence: TGTGCCAGCACCCCAGGGGAGCGCGAAGCTTTCTTT. Encoded protein: CASTPGEREAFF.

This clonotype appeared once. The V and J genes are TRBV5-1 and TRBJ2-5; either TRBD1 or TRBD2 may fit D (5 bases each). Looked up from germline, CDR1 is SGHRS and CDR2 is YFSETQ. V shed 4 bases and J shed 7 bases, with 8 bases lying between them. The CDR3 consists of 11 residues. Written as DNA, the CDR3 is TGCGCCAGCAGCCGGGACGGGACCCAGTACTTC. Translating it yields CASSRDGTQYF.